The 21 T cell receptor beta chains below were found in one sample sequenced in a study of CD8 T cells in Susac syndrome. With random hexamers, reverse transcription was performed on about 0.5 to 1 ug of RNA. Via MiXCR, TCRdb re-called the immunoSEQ multiplex PCR reads, giving one row per CDR3 protein. The sample lists about 300,000 distinct CDR3 sequences; 65% to 90% were seen once. The sample comprised CD8+ T cells from PBMCs. The receptors shown here come from a human donor with multiple sclerosis.

The chain has TRBV2 and TRBJ1-1; D unresolved. The CDR3 has 15 residues. V lost 1 base and J 2 bases, leaving 11 bases between the germline ends. Looked up from germline, CDR1 is SNHLY and CDR2 is FYNNEI. CDR3 nucleotide sequence: TGTGCCAGCAGTGAAGATAACTCGGTAAACACTGAAGCTTTCTTT. Translated: CASSEDNSVNTEAFF.

The V call is TRBV27, the J call TRBJ1-6; D unclear. The CDR3 loop spans 14 amino acids. The V and J ends lost 2 bases and 9 bases respectively, with 11 bases between them. Germline V gene sequence: CDR1 MNHEY, CDR2 SMNVEV (reference sequence). The CDR3 DNA reads TGTGCCAGCAGTTTAAACCTTGCGGGTTCACCCCTCCACTTT. It translates to CASSLNLAGSPLHF.

As DNA, the CDR3 is TGTGCCAGCAGTTTTCTTAAGGGACACGAGCAGTACTTC. This translates into CASSFLKGHEQYF. The genes are TRBV28 and TRBJ2-7, with D possibly called TRBD1 or TRBD2 (5 bases each). This CDR3 spans 13 amino acids. Per germline, CDR1 MDHEN and CDR2 SYDVKM. Trimming pared 3 bases from V and 5 bases from J, leaving 11 bases between.

The chain joins TRBV19 to TRBJ2-3, with no clear D. This CDR3 comprises 13 residues. V gave up 11 bases and J gave up 3 bases, with 15 bases separating them. The germline V gene has CDR1 LNHDA and CDR2 SQIVND (reference sequence). The DNA of the CDR3 is TGTGCCGCCCGCCCCTCAAGGACAGATACGCAGTATTTT. The encoded protein is CAARPSRTDTQYF.

The chain has TRBV4-2 and TRBJ1-1; TRBD1 is a possible D gene (6 bases). The germline V gene encodes CDR1 LGHNA and CDR2 YNFKEQ. V shed 3 bases and J shed 6 bases, with 17 bases lying between them. The CDR3 is 15 amino acids. The DNA for the CDR3 is TGTGCCAGCAGCCATCAACTCTTTCAGGGGTCTGAAGCTTTCTTT. This translates into CASSHQLFQGSEAFF.

This clonotype has only one observation. The rearrangement links TRBV4-3 to TRBJ2-2; a weak D match, TRBD1 (5 bases). Trimming cost V 1 base and J 4 bases, with 16 bases left between them. CDR1 LGHNA and CDR2 YSLEER come from the germline V gene. The CDR3 totals 17 residues. The CDR3 region is CASSQALPLGATGELFF. The CDR3, as DNA: TGCGCCAGCAGCCAAGCCCTCCCCCTTGGGGCCACCGGGGAGCTGTTTTTT.

The chain employs TRBV6-5 and TRBJ1-1, with D possibly TRBD1 on 5 matching bases. Germline loops: CDR1 MNHEY, CDR2 SVGAGI. Trimming pared 1 base from V and 7 bases from J, leaving 13 bases between. The CDR3 totals 14 residues. CDR3 protein: CASSYWGVAREAFF. The DNA of the CDR3 is TGTGCCAGCAGTTACTGGGGCGTAGCTCGTGAAGCTTTCTTT.

This chain joins TRBV5-4 and TRBJ2-3; 8 bases line up with TRBD2. From germline, CDR1 is SGHNT and CDR2 YYREEE (reference sequence). This CDR3 is 17 amino acids long. The ends lost 4 bases at V and 0 bases at J; junction bases unmatched: 10. Written as DNA, the CDR3 is TGTGCCAGCAGCGGACCGGGACTAGGGGGGAGCACAGATACGCAGTATTTT. Protein product: CASSGPGLGGSTDTQYF.

The chain joins TRBV6-2 or TRBV6-3 to TRBJ2-7, with D possibly being TRBD2 (5 bases). With 4 bases removed from V and 2 bases from J, the gap between germline ends came to 9 bases. CDR1 and CDR2 from the germline V gene are MNHEY and SVGEGT. This CDR3 is 13 amino acids long. The CDR3 region is CASSWTVAYEQYF. The CDR3 region has the DNA TGTGCCAGCAGTTGGACTGTTGCCTACGAGCAGTACTTC.

This clonotype was seen only once. The genes are TRBV15 and TRBJ1-3; D remains ambiguous. V lost 3 bases, J lost 4 bases, and 7 bases lay in between. From germline, CDR1 is LNHNV and CDR2 YYDKDF (reference sequence). This CDR3 has 13 amino acids. The CDR3 region has the DNA TGTGCCACCAGCAGCCCTCCCGGAAACACCATATATTTT. This codes for CATSSPPGNTIYF.

The CDR3 here is CSATGRVTGRTPHIQYF. CDR3 DNA: TGCAGTGCAACAGGGCGGGTGACGGGTAGGACTCCCCACATTCAGTACTTC. V is TRBV20-1 and J is TRBJ2-4; D might be TRBD1 (6 bases). V was trimmed by 6 bases and J by 8 bases, leaving 29 bases between them. This CDR3 comprises 17 residues. The germline V gene has CDR1 DFQATT and CDR2 SNEGSKA (reference sequence).

The V call is TRBV13, the J call TRBJ2-1, with D tentatively TRBD1 (6 bases). The length of the CDR3 is 14 residues. Germline V gene lookup returns CDR1 PRHDT and CDR2 FYEKMQ (reference sequence). V was trimmed by 5 bases and J by 10 bases, leaving 18 bases between them. DNA for the CDR3: TGTGCCAGCAGCGCTCGAGCAGGGGTGGACGAGCAGTTCTTC. Encoded protein: CASSARAGVDEQFF.

This clonotype was observed a single time. The chain carries TRBV2 and TRBJ1-2; tentative D call: TRBD1 (5 bases). Trimming removed 1 base from V and 0 bases from J, with 9 bases in between. Germline V CDR1 and CDR2: SNHLY, FYNNEI. CDR3 length: 15 amino acids. Here the CDR3 reads CASSEEGEANYGYTF. Here the CDR3 DNA reads TGTGCCAGCAGTGAAGAAGGGGAAGCTAACTATGGCTACACCTTC.

The gene calls are TRBV5-4 and TRBJ1-5, with TRBD1 identical over 9 bases. Unmatched junction bases numbered 6, after V lost 4 bases and J lost 4 bases. CDR3 length: 15 amino acids. CDR1 and CDR2 from the germline V gene are SGHNT and YYREEE (reference sequence). As DNA, the CDR3 is TGTGCCAGCAGCCCCGGGACAGGGCGTAATCAGCCCCAGCATTTT. Amino acid sequence: CASSPGTGRNQPQHF. Using reference TRBV5-4 and TRBJ1-5 for the parts outside the CDR3, the full variable domain is ETGVTQSPTHLIKTRGQQVTLRCSSQSGHNTVSWYQQALGQGPQFIFQYYREEENGRGNFPPRFSGLQFPNYSSELNVNALELDDSALYLCASSPGTGRNQPQHFGDGTRLSIL.

The chain carries TRBV2 and TRBJ2-5; 7 bases map to TRBD2. The germline CDR1 and CDR2 sequences are SNHLY and FYNNEI. V was clipped by 4 bases and J by 6 bases; unmatched bases: 11. The CDR3 has 15 residues. This CDR3 is CASSAVGGSRQTQYF. CDR3 DNA sequence: TGTGCCAGCAGTGCGGTCGGCGGGAGTCGTCAGACCCAGTACTTC.

This sequence joins TRBV7-9 and TRBJ1-4, with D perhaps matching TRBD1 (5 bases). Germline V gives CDR1 SEHNR, CDR2 FQNEAQ (reference sequence). This CDR3 spans 13 amino acids. V lost 3 bases to trimming and J lost 8 bases, with 10 bases between them. Here the CDR3 reads CASSLGLDEKLFF. The CDR3 DNA reads TGTGCCAGCAGCTTGGGACTCGACGAAAAACTGTTTTTT.

V gene TRBV9 combines with J gene TRBJ2-2; 7 nucleotides align to TRBD1. CDR1 and CDR2 from the germline V gene are SGDLS and YYNGEE. This CDR3 comprises 19 residues. After removal of 3 bases from V and 4 bases from J, the junction contained 18 bases not matched to a gene. DNA of the CDR3: TGTGCCAGCAGCGACAAAGGGGGCAGGCGGCCCGCGGGCACCGGGGAGCTGTTTTTT. Protein product: CASSDKGGRRPAGTGELFF.

CDR3 coding DNA: TGTGCCACCAGCAGAGATGGGGGAGGCGGAAACATTCAGTACTTC. Translated: CATSRDGGGGNIQYF. This rearrangement joins TRBV15 to TRBJ2-4; the D gene is possibly TRBD2 (6 bases). There are 15 residues in the CDR3. Deletions cut 0 bases from V and 6 bases from J, with 12 bases between. Germline V CDR1 and CDR2: LNHNV, YYDKDF (reference sequence). Full variable domain (remainder filled in from reference TRBV15 and TRBJ2-4): DAMVIQNPRYQVTQFGKPVTLSCSQTLNHNVMYWYQQKSSQAPKLLFHYYDKDFNNEADTPDNFQSRRPNTSFCFLDIRSPGLGDTAMYLCATSRDGGGGNIQYFGAGTRLSVL.

The chain employs TRBV3-1 and TRBJ2-1; D unclear. The length of the CDR3 is 16 residues. V shed 0 bases and J shed 0 bases, with 9 bases lying between them. CDR1 LGHDT and CDR2 YNNKEL come from the germline V gene (reference sequence). CDR3 coding DNA: TGTGCCAGCAGCCAAGATATGACATACTCCTACAATGAGCAGTTCTTC. It encodes CASSQDMTYSYNEQFF.

The chain joins TRBV20-1 to TRBJ2-7; 10 bases agree with TRBD2. The CDR3 totals 15 residues. Trimming took 0 bases from V and 3 from J; bases not matched to a gene: 5. CDR1 DFQATT and CDR2 SNEGSKA come from the germline V gene (reference sequence). The CDR3: CSARDLEREGYEQYF. The CDR3 nucleotides read TGCAGTGCTAGAGATCTGGAGCGGGAGGGCTACGAGCAGTACTTC.

This clonotype has only a few counts. This rearrangement joins TRBV20-1 to TRBJ2-7; TRBD2 is a possible D gene (5 bases). V was cut by 4 bases and J by 0 bases, with 7 bases left in between. The CDR3 length is 12 residues. Germline V gene sequence: CDR1 DFQATT, CDR2 SNEGSKA (reference sequence). This CDR3 reads CSATGSSYEQYF. The CDR3 DNA reads as TGCAGTGCTACTGGGAGCTCCTACGAGCAGTACTTC.